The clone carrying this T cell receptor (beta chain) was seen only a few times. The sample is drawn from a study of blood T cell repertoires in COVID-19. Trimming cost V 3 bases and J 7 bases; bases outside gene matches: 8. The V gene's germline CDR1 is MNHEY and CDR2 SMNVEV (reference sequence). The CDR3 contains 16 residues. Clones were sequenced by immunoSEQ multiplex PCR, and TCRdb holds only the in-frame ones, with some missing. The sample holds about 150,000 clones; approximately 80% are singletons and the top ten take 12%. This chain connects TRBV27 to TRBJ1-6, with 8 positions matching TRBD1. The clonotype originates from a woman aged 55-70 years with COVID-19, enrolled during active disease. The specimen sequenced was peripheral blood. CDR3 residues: CASSFRTGRGNSPLHF. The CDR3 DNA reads TGTGCCAGCAGTTTCCGGACAGGGAGGGGAAATTCACCCCTCCACTTT.